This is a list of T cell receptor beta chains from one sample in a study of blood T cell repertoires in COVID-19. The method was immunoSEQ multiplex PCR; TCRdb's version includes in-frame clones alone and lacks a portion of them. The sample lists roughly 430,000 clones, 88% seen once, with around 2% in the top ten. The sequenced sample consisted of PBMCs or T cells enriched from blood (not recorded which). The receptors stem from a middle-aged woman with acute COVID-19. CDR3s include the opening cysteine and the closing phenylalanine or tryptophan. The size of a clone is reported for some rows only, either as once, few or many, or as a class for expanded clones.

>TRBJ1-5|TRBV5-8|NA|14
CASSPDSFNQPQHF
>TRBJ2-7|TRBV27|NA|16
CASSSPWTGEPYEQYF
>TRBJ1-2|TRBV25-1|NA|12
CASRPNPGGYTF
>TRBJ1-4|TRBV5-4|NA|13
CASSLTGTEKLFF
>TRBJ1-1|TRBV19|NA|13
CASRDRGQGEAFF
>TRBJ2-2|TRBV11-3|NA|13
CASSLVTAGELFF
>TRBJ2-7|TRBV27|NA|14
CASHSNRVPSEQYF
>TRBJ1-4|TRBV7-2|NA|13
CASSFVGSEKLFF
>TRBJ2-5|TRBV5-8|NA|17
CASSYHLAGGGQETQYF
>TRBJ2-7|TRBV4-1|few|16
CASSLTRGSGTYEQYF
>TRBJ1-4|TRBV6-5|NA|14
CASKRGLIDEKLFF
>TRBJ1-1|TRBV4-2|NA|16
CASSQGRRARDTEAFF
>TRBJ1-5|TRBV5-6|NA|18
CASSRDRGRGWSNQPQHF
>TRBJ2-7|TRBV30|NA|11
CAWSAGFGQYF
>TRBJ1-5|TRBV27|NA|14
CASSLYGSNQPQHF
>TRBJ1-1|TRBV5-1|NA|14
CASSPSSGSTEAFF
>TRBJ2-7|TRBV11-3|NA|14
CASSLEQGAREQYF
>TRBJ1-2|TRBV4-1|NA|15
CASSQDGGLERGYTF
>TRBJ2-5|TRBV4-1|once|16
CASSQALSTGGETQYF
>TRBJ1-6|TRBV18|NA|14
CASSPGQGNSPLHF
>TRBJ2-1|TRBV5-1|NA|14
CASSSGQGAREQFF
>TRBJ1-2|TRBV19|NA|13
CASSMVSDYGYTF
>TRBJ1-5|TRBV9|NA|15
CASSVEGAGNQPQHF
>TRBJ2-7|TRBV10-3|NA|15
CAIRGQAHSSYEQYF
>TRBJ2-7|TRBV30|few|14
CAWDRDARGGQQYF
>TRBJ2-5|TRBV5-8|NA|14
CASSWGLARETQYF
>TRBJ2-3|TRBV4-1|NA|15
CASSLTGLAPDTQYF
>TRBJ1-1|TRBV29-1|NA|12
CSAGTRGTEAFF
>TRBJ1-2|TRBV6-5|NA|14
CASTSAARSYGYTF
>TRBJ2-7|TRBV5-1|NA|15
CASSFGGGTGHEQYF
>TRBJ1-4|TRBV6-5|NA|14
CASLDRGFNEKLFF
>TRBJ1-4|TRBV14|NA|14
CASSPRELNEKLFF
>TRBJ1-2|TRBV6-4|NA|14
CASKGTQGNGGYTF
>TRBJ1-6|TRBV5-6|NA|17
CASSLGGQGSYNSPLHF
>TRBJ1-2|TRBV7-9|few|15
CASSQTTGVGDGYTF
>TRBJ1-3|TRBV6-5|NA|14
CASRQDTSGNTIYF
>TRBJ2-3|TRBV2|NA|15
CASQTGTHGTDTQYF
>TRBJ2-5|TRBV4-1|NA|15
CASSQLSGPQETQYF
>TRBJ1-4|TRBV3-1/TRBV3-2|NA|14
CASSQVQGNEKLFF
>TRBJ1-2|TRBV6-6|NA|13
CASSTGQARGYTF
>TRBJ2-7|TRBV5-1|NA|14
CASSLTSESYEQYF
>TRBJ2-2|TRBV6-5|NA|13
CASRSPRAGELFF
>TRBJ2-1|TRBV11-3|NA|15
CASSSHGTDNNEQFF
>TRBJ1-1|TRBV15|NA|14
CATSRGGVNTEAFF
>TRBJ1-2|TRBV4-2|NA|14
CASSQRTGPGGYTF
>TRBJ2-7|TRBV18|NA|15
CASSPLTASSYEQYF
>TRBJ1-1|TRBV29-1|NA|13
CSVRTGADTEAFF
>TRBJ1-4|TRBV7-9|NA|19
CASSSTGHGFFWEAEKLFF
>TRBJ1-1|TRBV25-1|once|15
CASSRLGGLNTEAFF
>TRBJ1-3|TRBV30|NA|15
CAWSDDRGTGNTIYF